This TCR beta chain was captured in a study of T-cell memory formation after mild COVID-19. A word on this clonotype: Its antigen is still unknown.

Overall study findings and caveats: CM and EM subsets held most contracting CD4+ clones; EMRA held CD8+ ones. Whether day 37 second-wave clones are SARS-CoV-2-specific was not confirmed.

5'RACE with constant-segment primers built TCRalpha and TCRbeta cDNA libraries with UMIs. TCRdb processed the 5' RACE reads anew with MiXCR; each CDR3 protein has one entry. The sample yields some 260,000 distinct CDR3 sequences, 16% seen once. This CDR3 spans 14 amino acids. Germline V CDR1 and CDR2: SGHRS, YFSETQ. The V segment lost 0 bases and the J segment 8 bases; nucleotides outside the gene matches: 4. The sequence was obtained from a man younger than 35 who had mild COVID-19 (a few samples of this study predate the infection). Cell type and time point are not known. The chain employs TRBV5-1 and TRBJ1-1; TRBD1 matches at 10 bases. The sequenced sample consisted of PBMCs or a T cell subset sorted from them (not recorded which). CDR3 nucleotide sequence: TGCGCCAGCAGCTTGGGACAGGGGGCTTACGAAGCTTTCTTT. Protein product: CASSLGQGAYEAFF.